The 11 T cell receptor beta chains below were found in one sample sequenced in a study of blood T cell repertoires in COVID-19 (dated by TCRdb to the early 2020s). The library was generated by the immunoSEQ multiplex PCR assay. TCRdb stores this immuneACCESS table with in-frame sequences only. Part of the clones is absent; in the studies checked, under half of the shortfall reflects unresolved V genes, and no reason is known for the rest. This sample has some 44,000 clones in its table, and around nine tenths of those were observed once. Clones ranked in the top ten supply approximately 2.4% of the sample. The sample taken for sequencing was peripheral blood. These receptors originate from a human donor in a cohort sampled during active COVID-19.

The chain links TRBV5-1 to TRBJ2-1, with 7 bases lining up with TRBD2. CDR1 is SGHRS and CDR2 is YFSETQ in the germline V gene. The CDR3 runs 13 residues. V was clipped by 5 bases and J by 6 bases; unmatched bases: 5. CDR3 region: CASRAGESNEQFF. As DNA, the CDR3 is TGCGCCAGCAGGGCGGGGGAATCCAATGAGCAGTTCTTC.

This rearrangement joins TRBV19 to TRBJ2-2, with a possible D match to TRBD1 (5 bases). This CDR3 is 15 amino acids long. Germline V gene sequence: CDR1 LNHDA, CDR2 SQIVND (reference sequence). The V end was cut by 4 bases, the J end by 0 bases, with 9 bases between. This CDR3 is CASSRGRANTGELFF. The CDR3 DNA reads TGTGCCAGTAGTAGGGGCAGGGCGAACACCGGGGAGCTGTTTTTT.

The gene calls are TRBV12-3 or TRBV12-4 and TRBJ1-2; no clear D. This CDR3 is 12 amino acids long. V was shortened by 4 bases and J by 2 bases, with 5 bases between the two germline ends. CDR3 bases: TGTGCCAGCAGTTGGCAGAACTATGGCTACACCTTC. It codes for CASSWQNYGYTF.

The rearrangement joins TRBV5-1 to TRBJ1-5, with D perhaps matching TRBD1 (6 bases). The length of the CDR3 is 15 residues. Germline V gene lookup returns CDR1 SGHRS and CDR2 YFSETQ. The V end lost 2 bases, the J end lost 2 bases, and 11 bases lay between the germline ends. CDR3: CASSFSPGGNQPQHF. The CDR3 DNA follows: TGCGCCAGCAGCTTCTCCCCAGGGGGCAATCAGCCCCAGCATTTT. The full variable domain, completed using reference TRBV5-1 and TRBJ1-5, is KAGVTQTPRYLIKTRGQQVTLSCSPISGHRSVSWYQQTPGQGLQFLFEYFSETQRNKGNFPGRFSGRQFSNSRSEMNVSTLELGDSALYLCASSFSPGGNQPQHFGDGTRLSIL.

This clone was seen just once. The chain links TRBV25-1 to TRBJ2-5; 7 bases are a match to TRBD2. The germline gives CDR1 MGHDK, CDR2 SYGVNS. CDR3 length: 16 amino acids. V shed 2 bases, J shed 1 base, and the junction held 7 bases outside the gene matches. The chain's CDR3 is CASSELRGTFQETQYF. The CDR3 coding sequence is TGTGCCAGCAGTGAACTGCGGGGGACCTTCCAAGAGACCCAGTACTTC.

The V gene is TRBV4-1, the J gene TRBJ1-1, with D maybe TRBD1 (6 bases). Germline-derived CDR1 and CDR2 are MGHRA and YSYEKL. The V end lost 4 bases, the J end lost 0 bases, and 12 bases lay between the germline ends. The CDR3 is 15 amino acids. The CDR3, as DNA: TGCGCCAGCAGCCCAGACCCAGGGGTGAACACTGAAGCTTTCTTT. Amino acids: CASSPDPGVNTEAFF.

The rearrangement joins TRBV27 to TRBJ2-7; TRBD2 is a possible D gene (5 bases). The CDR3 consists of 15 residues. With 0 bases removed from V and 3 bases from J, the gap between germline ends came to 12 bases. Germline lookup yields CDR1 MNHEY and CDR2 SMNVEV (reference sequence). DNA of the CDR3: TGTGCCAGCAGTTTATCGGCAGGACTGGACTACGAGCAGTACTTC. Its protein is CASSLSAGLDYEQYF.

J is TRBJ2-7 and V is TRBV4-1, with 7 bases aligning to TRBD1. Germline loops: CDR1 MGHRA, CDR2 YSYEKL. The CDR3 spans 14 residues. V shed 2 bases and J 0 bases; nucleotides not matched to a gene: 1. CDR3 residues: CASSQRDSSYEQYF. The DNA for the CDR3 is TGCGCCAGCAGCCAACGGGACAGCTCCTACGAGCAGTACTTC.

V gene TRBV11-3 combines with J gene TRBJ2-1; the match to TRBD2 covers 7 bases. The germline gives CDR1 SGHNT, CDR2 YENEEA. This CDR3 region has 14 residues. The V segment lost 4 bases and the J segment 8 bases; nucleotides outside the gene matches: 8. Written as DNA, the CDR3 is TGTGCCAGCAGCTCGGGACGGGGGGATTATGAGCAGTTCTTC. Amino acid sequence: CASSSGRGDYEQFF.

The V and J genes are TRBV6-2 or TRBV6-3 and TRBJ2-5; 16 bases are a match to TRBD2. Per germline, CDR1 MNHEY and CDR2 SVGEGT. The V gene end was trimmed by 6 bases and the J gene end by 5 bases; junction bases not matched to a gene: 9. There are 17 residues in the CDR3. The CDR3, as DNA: TGTGCCAGCAGCCCTACCTCGGGACTAGCGGGGGGGGAGACCCAGTACTTC. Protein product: CASSPTSGLAGGETQYF.

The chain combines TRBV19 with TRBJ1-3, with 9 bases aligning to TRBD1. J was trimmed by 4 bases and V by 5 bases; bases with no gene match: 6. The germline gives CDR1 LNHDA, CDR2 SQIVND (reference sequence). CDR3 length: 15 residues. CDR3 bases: TGTGCCAGTAGTGCAACAGGGGGCACCGGAAACACCATATATTTT. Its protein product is CASSATGGTGNTIYF.